Each of the 30 T cell receptor beta chains below was sequenced from the same sample in a study of blood T cell repertoires in COVID-19. The data were produced by immunoSEQ multiplex PCR, yet TCRdb's version contains in-frame clones alone and is incomplete. The data hold some 70,000 clones, with approximately 86% observed a single time. Sequences were obtained from peripheral blood. The source is a woman aged 55 to 70 with acute or convalescent COVID-19.

The rearrangement links TRBV13 to TRBJ2-1, with 10 bases fitting TRBD1. The germline CDR1 and CDR2 sequences are PRHDT and FYEKMQ (reference sequence). The trim removed 5 bases at V and 6 bases at J, leaving 4 bases unmatched. The CDR3 covers 14 residues. As DNA, the CDR3 is TGTGCCAGCAGCCACCGGACAGGGGGCAATGAGCAGTTCTTC. This translates into CASSHRTGGNEQFF.

This clone was counted once. The rearrangement links TRBV19 to TRBJ2-7, with TRBD2 matching over 8 bases. The CDR3 is made up of 14 amino acids. Germline-derived CDR1 and CDR2 are LNHDA and SQIVND (reference sequence). The ends lost 6 bases at V and 5 bases at J; junction bases unmatched: 9. The CDR3 sequence is CASRSSGSLNEQYF. DNA of the CDR3: TGTGCCAGTAGGTCAAGCGGGAGTCTCAACGAGCAGTACTTC.

A single count supports this clone. V is TRBV15 and J is TRBJ2-3; 10 bases map to TRBD1. CDR1 LNHNV and CDR2 YYDKDF come from the germline V gene (reference sequence). The CDR3 totals 13 residues. Trimming removed 5 bases from V and 11 bases from J; junction bases left unmatched: 7. The CDR3 nucleotides are TGTGCCACCAGCTCCAGACAGGGGGCAAGGCAGTATTTT. The encoded protein is CATSSRQGARQYF.

This chain uses TRBV9 with TRBJ2-5, with TRBD2 identical over 11 bases. CDR3 length equals 16 residues. Losses at the gene ends were 4 bases for V and 4 bases for J; bases not matched to a gene: 9. Germline lookup yields CDR1 SGDLS and CDR2 YYNGEE. CDR3 amino acids: CASSPGRLAGSETQYF. The CDR3 DNA sequence: TGTGCCAGCAGCCCGGGGAGACTAGCGGGGTCAGAGACCCAGTACTTC.

The chain carries TRBV3-1 (or the pseudogene TRBV3-2) and TRBJ1-4; D is uncertain. V was shortened by 4 bases and J by 5 bases, with 11 bases between the two germline ends. Germline loops: CDR1 LGHDT, CDR2 YNNKEL (reference sequence). The CDR3 has 14 amino acids. The CDR3 region is CASSRSAGNEKLFF. The DNA of the CDR3 is TGTGCCAGCAGCCGGTCAGCGGGAAATGAAAAACTGTTTTTT.

Note on this clone: At one of its ends the junction is not consistent with the germline gene, which may arise from a read error. The chain has TRBV7-9 and TRBJ1-3, with 7 bases aligning to TRBD1. The length of the CDR3 is 11 residues. The V gene's germline CDR1 is SEHNR and CDR2 FQNEAQ (reference sequence). The DNA of the CDR3 is TGTGCCAGCAGCTATGCCACGGACAGGCTATTT. Its protein product is CASSYATDRLF. Full variable domain (outside the CDR3, taken from reference TRBV7-9 and TRBJ1-3): DTGVSQNPRHKITKRGQNVTFRCDPISEHNRLYWYRQTLGQGPEFLTYFQNEAQLEKSRLLSDRFSAERPKGSFSTLEIQRTEQGDSAMYLCASSYATDRLFGEGSWLTVV.

This chain connects TRBV6-5 to TRBJ1-2; 9 bases are a match to TRBD1. The CDR3 consists of 13 residues. Losses at the gene ends were 6 bases for V and 6 bases for J; bases not matched to a gene: 5. From germline, CDR1 is MNHEY and CDR2 SVGAGI. CDR3 sequence: CASRSGTGNGYTF. CDR3 DNA sequence: TGTGCCAGCAGATCCGGGACAGGGAATGGCTACACCTTC.

The V and J genes are TRBV6-1 and TRBJ1-3; D call uncertain. V lost 1 base to trimming and J lost 1 base, with 14 bases between them. Germline assignment: CDR1 MNHNS and CDR2 SASEGT. CDR3 length: 17 residues. The CDR3 region is CASSEGGLGRSGNTIYF. CDR3 in DNA: TGTGCCAGCAGTGAAGGCGGACTGGGAAGGTCTGGAAACACCATATATTTT.

This clone was found a few times. The genes are TRBV7-9 and TRBJ2-5; 8 nucleotides align to TRBD2. Germline loops: CDR1 SEHNR, CDR2 FQNEAQ (reference sequence). After removal of 7 bases from V and 1 base from J, the junction contained 8 bases not matched to a gene. The CDR3 consists of 15 residues. This CDR3 is CASTPGRGPQETQYF. CDR3 coding DNA: TGTGCCAGCACCCCCGGGAGGGGACCCCAAGAGACCCAGTACTTC.

The chain couples TRBV5-6 to TRBJ2-5, with 9 bases that match TRBD1. The CDR3 spans 13 residues. Germline CDR1 and CDR2: SGHDT and YYEEEE. V shed 4 bases, J shed 3 bases, and the junction held 1 base outside the gene matches. This chain's CDR3 is CASSRTGEETQYF. The CDR3 coding sequence is TGTGCCAGCAGCCGGACAGGGGAAGAGACCCAGTACTTC.

J is TRBJ1-3 and V is TRBV2; D may be TRBD1 (5 bases). V lost 2 bases and J 3 bases, leaving 11 bases between the germline ends. There are 15 residues in the CDR3. Germline V CDR1 and CDR2: SNHLY, FYNNEI. The CDR3 reads CASSERWTRGNTIYF. As DNA, the CDR3 is TGTGCCAGCAGTGAACGGTGGACACGTGGAAACACCATATATTTT. The full variable domain, with the rest looked up from reference TRBV2 and TRBJ1-3, is EPEVTQTPSHQVTQMGQEVILRCVPISNHLYFYWYRQILGQKVEFLVSFYNNEISEKSEIFDDQFSVERPDGSNFTLKIRSTKLEDSAMYFCASSERWTRGNTIYFGEGSWLTVV.

The table lists this clone with a count of one. V usage is TRBV7-9 and J usage is TRBJ2-7; 10 bases map to TRBD2. Per germline, CDR1 SEHNR and CDR2 FQNEAQ (reference sequence). CDR3 length equals 17 residues. V trimming: 1 base; J trimming: 3 bases; junction bases outside the gene matches: 9. The DNA for the CDR3 is TGTGCCAGCAGCTTAGAAGGAGCGGGAGGGGGTATCTACGAGCAGTACTTC. Protein: CASSLEGAGGGIYEQYF.

The V call is TRBV27, the J call TRBJ1-4, with D maybe TRBD1 (5 bases). CDR1 is MNHEY, CDR2 SMNVEV, per germline (reference sequence). The V and J ends lost 2 bases and 5 bases respectively, with 12 bases between them. The CDR3 covers 15 residues. The CDR3 loop is CASSLLGAGNEKLFF. CDR3 DNA sequence: TGTGCCAGCAGTTTACTCGGGGCGGGGAATGAAAAACTGTTTTTT.

The chain links TRBV29-1 to TRBJ1-2, with D perhaps TRBD1 (5 bases). From germline, CDR1 is SQVTM and CDR2 ANQGSEA. CDR3 size: 13 residues. V was cut by 3 bases and J by 8 bases, with 16 bases left in between. The CDR3 DNA reads TGCAGCGTTGAGGCAGGGAGGTCGCGGGGCTACACCTTC. Translated, it gives CSVEAGRSRGYTF.

The CDR3 region is CASSWDRAEQYF. The CDR3 DNA reads TGCGCCAGCAGCTGGGACAGGGCCGAGCAGTACTTC. The chain has TRBV5-1 and TRBJ2-7, with 9 nucleotides matching TRBD1. Germline V CDR1 and CDR2: SGHRS, YFSETQ. Trimming cost V 3 bases and J 6 bases; bases outside gene matches: 1. This CDR3 spans 12 amino acids. The full variable domain, its missing parts supplied by reference TRBV5-1 and TRBJ2-7, is KAGVTQTPRYLIKTRGQQVTLSCSPISGHRSVSWYQQTPGQGLQFLFEYFSETQRNKGNFPGRFSGRQFSNSRSEMNVSTLELGDSALYLCASSWDRAEQYFGPGTRLTVT.

The J gene is TRBJ1-6, the V gene TRBV5-4; D not certain. Germline CDR1 SGHNT, CDR2 YYREEE (reference sequence). The V end lost 4 bases, the J end lost 7 bases, and 6 bases lay between the germline ends. The CDR3 runs 12 residues. The CDR3 DNA reads TGTGCCAGCAGCCAGAACAATTCACCCCTCCACTTT. The encoded protein is CASSQNNSPLHF.

The chain recombines TRBV20-1 with TRBJ1-1, with D unclear. CDR1 is DFQATT, CDR2 SNEGSKA, per germline (reference sequence). The CDR3 runs 11 residues. The CDR3 DNA is TGCTCTTCTACCCCGAACACTGAAGCTTTCTTT. It codes for CSSTPNTEAFF.

The chain combines TRBV1 with TRBJ2-3; the D call TRBD2 from the table was never checked on the DNA. TRBV1 is tagged as a pseudogene. There are 11 residues in the CDR3. CDR3 coding DNA: TGCACCAGCAACCGACTAGCAGCCGATTATTTT. It translates to CTSNRLAADYF.

The chain combines TRBV7-9 with TRBJ1-1; D is uncertain. Germline V CDR1 and CDR2: SEHNR, FQNEAQ (reference sequence). The CDR3 sequence is 14 residues long. The CDR3 DNA sequence: TGTGTGGGAGGTCTAAGGGCTTTTAGCCCTGAAGCTTTCTTT. Amino acids: CVGGLRAFSPEAFF.

The gene calls are TRBV5-4 and TRBJ2-7, with 12 bases matching TRBD2. Germline values: CDR1 SGHNT, CDR2 YYREEE (reference sequence). The length of the CDR3 is 16 residues. With 0 bases clipped from V and 6 bases from J, the junction kept 7 bases outside the gene matches. The CDR3 loop reads CASSLGTSGNVGEQYF. The CDR3 DNA is TGTGCCAGCAGCTTGGGGACTAGCGGGAATGTGGGCGAGCAGTACTTC.

The V gene is TRBV25-1, the J gene TRBJ1-6; the match to TRBD1 covers 8 bases. Trimming cost V 4 bases and J 7 bases; bases outside gene matches: 6. Germline CDR1 reads MGHDK; CDR2 reads SYGVNS. There are 15 residues in the CDR3. The CDR3 nucleotides read TGTGCCAGCAGTGTTCTGGACAGGGAGAATTCACCCCTCCACTTT. This translates into CASSVLDRENSPLHF. Combining the CDR3 with reference TRBV25-1 and TRBJ1-6 gives the whole variable domain EADIYQTPRYLVIGTGKKITLECSQTMGHDKMYWYQQDPGMELHLIHYSYGVNSTEKGDLSSESTVSRIRTEHFPLTLESARPSHTSQYLCASSVLDRENSPLHFGNGTRLTVT.

This chain links TRBV5-1 with TRBJ2-5; D call uncertain. Germline assignment: CDR1 SGHRS and CDR2 YFSETQ. The CDR3 is made up of 14 amino acids. Between the trimmed V and J ends, which lost 3 bases and 0 bases, there was a span of 9 bases. CDR3 region: CASSSVADQETQYF. The CDR3, as DNA: TGCGCCAGCAGCTCCGTTGCGGACCAAGAGACCCAGTACTTC. Looking up the rest from reference TRBV5-1 and TRBJ2-5 gives the full variable domain: KAGVTQTPRYLIKTRGQQVTLSCSPISGHRSVSWYQQTPGQGLQFLFEYFSETQRNKGNFPGRFSGRQFSNSRSEMNVSTLELGDSALYLCASSSVADQETQYFGPGTRLLVL.

The chain recombines TRBV30 with TRBJ2-7; tentatively, D is TRBD1 (5 bases). This CDR3 comprises 14 residues. Germline lookup yields CDR1 GTSNPN and CDR2 SVGIG (reference sequence). Trimming removed 4 bases at V and 4 bases at J, with 17 bases between. The CDR3 region is CAWNPQYRRYEQYF. CDR3 nucleotides: TGTGCCTGGAATCCCCAGTACAGGAGATACGAGCAGTACTTC.

This clone was detected only once. This chain uses TRBV12-5 with TRBJ1-1; possible D gene TRBD1, 5 bases. The V gene's germline CDR1 is LGHNT and CDR2 FRNRAP. V dropped 7 bases and J dropped 0 bases, with 18 bases sitting between them. CDR3 size: 16 residues. The CDR3 DNA reads as TGTGCTAGTGCTACAGTGGGGGGTTGGGTGAACACTGAAGCTTTCTTT. This translates into CASATVGGWVNTEAFF.

V usage is TRBV3-1 (or the pseudogene TRBV3-2) and J usage is TRBJ1-1; 7 nucleotides agree with TRBD1. The CDR3 runs to 14 residues. V lost 3 bases, J lost 5 bases, and 6 bases stayed unmatched. CDR1 and CDR2 (germline): LGHDT, YNNKEL (reference sequence). CDR3 DNA: TGTGCCAGCAGCCATGTTGAGGGACAGACTGAAGCTTTCTTT. Translated, it gives CASSHVEGQTEAFF.

V and J are TRBV24-1 and TRBJ1-5; 9 nucleotides align to TRBD1. The germline V gene has CDR1 KGHDR and CDR2 SFDVKD. With V trimmed by 5 bases and J by 4 bases, 11 bases remained unmatched. The CDR3 covers 17 residues. CDR3 protein: CATSAAIGTGFNQPQHF. DNA for the CDR3: TGTGCCACCAGTGCCGCAATTGGGACAGGGTTTAATCAGCCCCAGCATTTT.

The CDR3 loop is CASAGVAANTGELFF. Here the CDR3 DNA reads TGTGCCAGCGCGGGGGTAGCGGCGAACACCGGGGAGCTGTTTTTT. This sequence joins TRBV2 and TRBJ2-2, with 7 bases aligning to TRBD2. Losses at the gene ends were 8 bases for V and 0 bases for J; bases not matched to a gene: 6. The V gene's germline CDR1 is SNHLY and CDR2 FYNNEI. The CDR3 runs to 15 residues.

The rearrangement links TRBV20-1 to TRBJ2-1, with TRBD2 identical over 10 bases. The CDR3 extends over 15 amino acids. Trimming removed 3 bases from V and 7 bases from J; junction bases left unmatched: 9. Germline CDR1 reads DFQATT; CDR2 reads SNEGSKA (reference sequence). CDR3 in DNA: TGCAGTGCTAGTTTGGCACTAGCGGGAAGGAATGAGCAGTTCTTC. Its protein product is CSASLALAGRNEQFF.

This sequence joins TRBV2 and TRBJ1-6; D is unresolved. Germline CDR1 SNHLY, CDR2 FYNNEI. The V end lost 4 bases, the J end lost 9 bases, and 16 bases lay between the germline ends. The CDR3 contains 15 residues. In nucleotides, the CDR3 is TGTGCCAGCAGTGGTCTGCCGGGGAACGGTTCACCCCTCCACTTT. Protein: CASSGLPGNGSPLHF.

This rearrangement joins TRBV15 to TRBJ1-1, with 7 bases that match TRBD1. The CDR3 loop spans 14 amino acids. Germline CDR1 is LNHNV and CDR2 is YYDKDF (reference sequence). After removal of 2 bases from V and 1 base from J, the junction contained 1 base not matched to a gene. The DNA for the CDR3 is TGTGCCACCAGCAGATACAGGGGGAACACTGAAGCTTTCTTT. Encoded protein: CATSRYRGNTEAFF.